This record covers a single T cell receptor beta chain. Antigen specificity is unknown. The data were taken from a study of shared clonotypes between healthy human individuals. Donors had no recently reported acute infections or vaccinations and were HIV-negative. Broader study findings: The low donor count limited represented genetic and exposure-history diversity.

V was pared by 8 bases and J by 0 bases, with 16 bases between. The CDR3 consists of 14 residues. Germline V gene sequence: CDR1 GTSNPN, CDR2 SVGIG (reference sequence). This table comes from immunoSEQ multiplex PCR, and its TCRdb copy is limited to in-frame clones, with some not included. Here the sample spans some 480,000 clones, roughly 78% being singletons. Sequences were obtained from PBMCs. This rearrangement joins TRBV30 to TRBJ1-1; a weak D match, TRBD1 (6 bases). This receptor was obtained from a woman aged 40 to 50 in good health. Some clones in this sample may be carry-over from other donors' samples. The CDR3 protein is CALGAVLMNTEAFF. DNA of the CDR3: TGTGCCCTGGGGGCTGTCCTAATGAACACTGAAGCTTTCTTT.